This T cell receptor (beta chain) emerged from a study of shared T cell receptors in the human thymus. The CDR3 is 13 amino acids. V shed 1 base and J shed 2 bases, with 4 bases lying between them. CDR1 is SGHNT and CDR2 is YYREEE in the germline V gene (reference sequence). Comments on this clone: The sample contains more than one DNA sequence encoding this CDR3.

Sequenced by immunoSEQ multiplex PCR; TCRdb stores in-frame clones only, minus some. The sample lists about 380,000 clones; 95% were seen once. The gene calls are TRBV5-4 and TRBJ1-5; the D is unclear. The clonotype comes from a human donor. Sequenced material: thymocytes. The CDR3 DNA reads TGTGCCAGCAGCTTGTCAGGCAATCAGCCCCAGCATTTT. Translating gives CASSLSGNQPQHF.